The 14 T cell receptor beta chains below come from one sample, sequenced in a study of shared clonotypes between healthy human individuals. Sequenced by immunoSEQ multiplex PCR; TCRdb stores in-frame clones only, minus some. This table holds 450,000 to 550,000 clones, approximately 85% found once. The material sequenced was PBMCs. These receptor sequences come from a middle-aged woman in good health. Some clones in this sample may be carry-over from other donors' samples.

DNA for the CDR3: TGTGCCAGCAGCTCCCTCGGGGGCGGTGAAGCTTTCTTT. Its translation: CASSSLGGGEAFF. The chain employs TRBV7-9 and TRBJ1-1, with D possibly matching TRBD1 (6 bases). The germline V gene has CDR1 SEHNR and CDR2 FQNEAQ (reference sequence). The V and J ends lost 4 bases and 7 bases respectively, with 13 bases between them. The CDR3 length is 13 residues.

The chain combines TRBV4-1 with TRBJ2-2; D is undetermined. V lost 6 bases and J lost 5, with 10 bases in between. The germline CDR1 and CDR2 sequences are MGHRA and YSYEKL. The CDR3 is 13 amino acids. CDR3 protein: CASRDVGTGELFF. CDR3 nucleotide sequence: TGCGCCAGCAGGGACGTCGGAACCGGGGAGCTGTTTTTT.

The chain has TRBV6-6 and TRBJ1-2; D unclear. Germline V gene data show CDR1 as MNHNY and CDR2 as SVGAGI (reference sequence). The CDR3 spans 14 residues. Trimming stripped 5 bases from V and 4 bases from J, with 14 bases between. The CDR3 sequence: CASSVAMRSYGYTF. The CDR3 coding sequence is TGTGCCAGCAGTGTGGCTATGAGATCCTATGGCTACACCTTC.

The V gene is TRBV18, the J gene TRBJ2-4; D uncertain. Germline assignment: CDR1 KGHSH and CDR2 LQKENI. With 1 base removed from V and 5 bases from J, the gap between germline ends came to 6 bases. The CDR3 consists of 13 residues. The CDR3 region is CASSPRTENIQYF. The DNA for the CDR3 is TGTGCCAGCTCACCACGGACGGAAAACATTCAGTACTTC.

This chain uses TRBV6-1 with TRBJ1-5, with 10 bases that match TRBD1. This CDR3 is built from 16 residues. CDR1 is MNHNS and CDR2 is SASEGT in the germline V gene. J was trimmed by 0 bases and V by 4 bases; bases with no gene match: 3. The CDR3 DNA reads TGTGCCAGCAGTGCCGGGACAGGGGTTAGCAATCAGCCCCAGCATTTT. Its translation: CASSAGTGVSNQPQHF.

J is TRBJ1-1 and V is TRBV19; tentatively, D is TRBD1 (5 bases). Deletions cut 4 bases from V and 1 base from J, with 10 bases between. The CDR3 loop spans 14 amino acids. CDR1 is LNHDA and CDR2 is SQIVND in the germline V gene (reference sequence). The CDR3 here is CASSTTGGNTEAFF. The CDR3 DNA reads as TGTGCCAGTAGTACAACGGGGGGGAACACTGAAGCTTTCTTT.

The gene calls are TRBV9 and TRBJ2-4, with D perhaps TRBD1 or TRBD2 (5 bases each). Per germline, CDR1 SGDLS and CDR2 YYNGEE. The CDR3 length is 14 residues. V was shortened by 3 bases and J by 7 bases, with 14 bases between the two germline ends. CDR3 amino acids: CASSAGTNSNIQYF. Here the CDR3 DNA reads TGTGCCAGCAGCGCCGGGACGAATAGTAACATTCAGTACTTC. Full variable domain (rest looked up from reference TRBV9 and TRBJ2-4): DSGVTQTPKHLITATGQRVTLRCSPRSGDLSVYWYQQSLDQGLQFLIQYYNGEERAKGNILERFSAQQFPDLHSELNLSSLELGDSALYFCASSAGTNSNIQYFGAGTRLSVL.

This chain links TRBV28 with TRBJ1-5; D might be TRBD1 (6 bases). The CDR3 extends over 17 amino acids. Germline-derived CDR1 and CDR2 are MDHEN and SYDVKM. Deletions cut 7 bases from V and 0 bases from J, with 19 bases between. The CDR3 loop is CASTSPGTPSSNQPQHF. The CDR3, as DNA: TGTGCCAGCACCTCCCCCGGGACACCAAGTAGCAATCAGCCCCAGCATTTT.

The V gene is TRBV5-3, the J gene TRBJ2-1; the match to TRBD2 covers 7 bases. TRBV5-3 is reported as an ORF; its role is uncertain. After removal of 1 base from V and 7 bases from J, the junction contained 8 bases not matched to a gene. There are 15 residues in the CDR3. CDR3 amino acids: CARSLSGTEKNEQFF. The CDR3 region has the DNA TGTGCCAGAAGCTTGAGCGGGACCGAAAAAAATGAGCAGTTCTTC.

This clone was counted once. The chain carries TRBV7-2 and TRBJ1-2; no firm D call. Trimming removed 5 bases at V and 0 bases at J, with 13 bases between. CDR1 is SGHTA and CDR2 is FQGNSA in the germline V gene. The CDR3 contains 15 residues. CDR3 sequence (DNA): TGTGCCAGCAGCCCCTTGGGAAACACTAACTATGGCTACACCTTC. This codes for CASSPLGNTNYGYTF.

The chain joins TRBV7-2 to TRBJ2-1; D not resolved. V was cut by 1 base and J by 6 bases, with 10 bases left in between. The germline CDR1 and CDR2 sequences are SGHTA and FQGNSA. The CDR3 has 14 residues. The CDR3 nucleotides read TGTGCCAGCAGCTTAGGCCCTAATAGCAATGAGCAGTTCTTC. Translated, it gives CASSLGPNSNEQFF.

V and J are TRBV7-2 and TRBJ2-7; D uncertain. The CDR3 is 12 residues long. V was trimmed by 5 bases and J by 4 bases, leaving 9 bases between them. The germline V gene encodes CDR1 SGHTA and CDR2 FQGNSA. The CDR3 DNA is TGTGCCAGCAGCCTGGCCAGGTACGAGCAGTACTTC. Its protein product is CASSLARYEQYF.

The V gene is TRBV4-1, the J gene TRBJ1-2, with 8 bases that match TRBD1. CDR3 size: 16 residues. Germline CDR1 is MGHRA and CDR2 is YSYEKL. The junction had 8 bases not matched to a gene; V was cut back by 1 base and J by 4 bases. The CDR3 here is CASSQGEEDRVYGYTF. In DNA form, the CDR3 reads TGCGCCAGCAGCCAAGGGGAAGAGGACAGGGTCTATGGCTACACCTTC.

J is TRBJ2-1 and V is TRBV11-1; 7 bases align to TRBD1. The CDR3 totals 14 residues. J lost 6 bases, V lost 5 bases, and 7 bases had no gene match. The V gene's germline CDR1 is SGHAT and CDR2 FQDESV (reference sequence). In DNA, the CDR3 is TGTGCCAGCAGCCGAACCGGGACAGCCAATGAGCAGTTCTTC. Amino acids: CASSRTGTANEQFF.